These 3 T cell receptor beta chains originate from one sample sequenced in a study of graft-versus-host responses after intestinal transplantation. This table comes from immunoSEQ multiplex PCR, and its TCRdb copy is limited to in-frame clones, with some not included. The sample has 20,000 to 25,000 clones, roughly 30% seen once. Labeling with CFSE marked around 200,000 responder cells, which were plated with around 200,000 irradiated, violet-dye-labeled stimulator cells. The specimen comprised alloreactive CD8+ T cells from a mixed lymphocyte reaction culture, sampled before intestinal transplant. Subset reported: CFSE-low proliferating T cells sorted from approximately 6-day pre-transplant mixed lymphocyte reaction (GvH or HvG direction). The receptors shown here come from a human patient who received an intestinal transplant.

The V and J genes are TRBV5-5 and TRBJ1-1, with D uncertain. V lost 1 base, J lost 1 base, and 5 bases lay in between. The CDR3 runs to 13 residues. Germline V gene sequence: CDR1 SGHKS, CDR2 YYEKEE (reference sequence). The DNA of the CDR3 is TGTGCCAGCAGCTTGTGGGGGAACACTGAAGCTTTCTTT. It yields the protein CASSLWGNTEAFF. The full variable domain, with the rest looked up from reference TRBV5-5 and TRBJ1-1, is DAGVTQSPTHLIKTRGQQVTLRCSPISGHKSVSWYQQVLGQGPQFIFQYYEKEERGRGNFPDRFSARQFPNYSSELNVNALLLGDSALYLCASSLWGNTEAFFGQGTRLTVV.

The J gene is TRBJ2-7, the V gene TRBV5-1, with D perhaps TRBD1 or TRBD2 (5 bases each). Trimming stripped 1 base from V and 6 bases from J, with 11 bases between. This CDR3 comprises 13 residues. Germline V lookup: CDR1 SGHRS, CDR2 YFSETQ. The CDR3 nucleotides read TGCGCCAGCAGCTTGCGATGGGGGTCCGAGCAGTACTTC. Its protein product is CASSLRWGSEQYF.

This rearrangement joins TRBV5-4 to TRBJ2-1; D ambiguous. Germline assignment: CDR1 SGHNT and CDR2 YYREEE (reference sequence). The CDR3 is 13 residues long. The V and J ends lost 1 base and 0 bases respectively, with 2 bases between them. CDR3 protein: CASSLSSYNEQFF. The CDR3 DNA follows: TGTGCCAGCAGCTTGAGCTCCTACAATGAGCAGTTCTTC.